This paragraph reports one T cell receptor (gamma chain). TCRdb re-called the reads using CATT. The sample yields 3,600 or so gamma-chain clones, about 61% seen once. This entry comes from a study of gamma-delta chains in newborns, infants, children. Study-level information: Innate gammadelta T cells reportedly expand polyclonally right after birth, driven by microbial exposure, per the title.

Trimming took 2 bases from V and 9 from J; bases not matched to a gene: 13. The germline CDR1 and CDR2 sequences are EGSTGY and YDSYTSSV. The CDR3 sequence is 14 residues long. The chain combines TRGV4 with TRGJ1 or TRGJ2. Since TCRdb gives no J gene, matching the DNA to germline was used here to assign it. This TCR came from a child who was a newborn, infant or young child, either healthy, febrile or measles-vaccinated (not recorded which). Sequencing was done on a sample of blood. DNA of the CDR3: TGTGCCACCTGGGATGCCCCTTGGGGGATTAAGAAACTCTTT. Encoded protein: CATWDAPWGIKKLF.